Listed here are 19 T cell receptor beta chains from one sample, sequenced in a study of cytomegalovirus exposure and HLA in healthy donors. PCR involved 60 Vbeta and 13 Jbeta primers. Repertoires were generated with immunoSEQ multiplex PCR, while TCRdb's copy carries only in-frame clones and drops some. Of 90,000 to 140,000 clones in the sample, 12% are singletons; the top ten hold about 16%. The sequenced sample was PBMCs. Receptor source: a man aged 35 to 55 in good health and CMV-seropositive.

The J gene is TRBJ2-5, the V gene TRBV5-6; D might be TRBD2 (6 bases). This CDR3 region has 13 residues. V lost 0 bases and J 7 bases, leaving 10 bases between the germline ends. Germline lookup yields CDR1 SGHDT and CDR2 YYEEEE. In DNA, the CDR3 is TGTGCCAGCAGCTTGGATAGGGGAGGGACCCAGTACTTC. Translated: CASSLDRGGTQYF.

This clone was found a few times. The J gene is TRBJ2-5, the V gene TRBV5-4; 11 bases match TRBD2. J gave up 1 base and V 5 bases, and 4 bases lay outside the gene matches. CDR1 is SGHNT and CDR2 is YYREEE in the germline V gene (reference sequence). This CDR3 comprises 15 residues. In nucleotides, the CDR3 is TGTGCCAGCAGTTCTGGGACTAGCGGCCAAGAGACCCAGTACTTC. Translation: CASSSGTSGQETQYF.

Points on this clone: This CDR3 is also generated by other DNA sequences in the sample. The chain employs TRBV5-4 and TRBJ1-2; 8 bases fit TRBD1. The ends lost 3 bases at V and 10 bases at J; junction bases unmatched: 8. The CDR3 runs 13 residues. Per the germline V gene, CDR1 is SGHNT and CDR2 is YYREEE (reference sequence). CDR3 amino acids: CASSSGTGWYYTF. CDR3 bases: TGTGCCAGCAGCTCAGGGACAGGCTGGTACTACACCTTC.

This clone was detected a few times. The chain employs TRBV6-5 and TRBJ1-4; D unclear. V was pared by 6 bases and J by 8 bases, with 16 bases between. CDR3 length: 14 residues. Germline V gene sequence: CDR1 MNHEY, CDR2 SVGAGI. CDR3 loop: CASSRREAGEKLFF. In nucleotides, the CDR3 is TGTGCCAGCAGCCGCCGGGAAGCCGGGGAAAAACTGTTTTTT.

This clone was seen only a few times. J is TRBJ2-7 and V is TRBV4-1; TRBD1 aligns across 10 bases. The CDR3 spans 15 residues. The ends lost 2 bases at V and 2 bases at J; junction bases unmatched: 3. From germline, CDR1 is MGHRA and CDR2 YSYEKL. This chain's CDR3 is CASSQSGQGAYEQYF. The CDR3 DNA reads TGCGCCAGCAGCCAATCCGGACAGGGGGCCTACGAGCAGTACTTC.

The chain is built from TRBV5-1 and TRBJ2-1, with a weak D call TRBD2 (5 bases). The CDR3 has 12 residues. The germline V gene encodes CDR1 SGHRS and CDR2 YFSETQ. The germline V and J ends were trimmed by 2 bases and 13 bases, with 13 bases remaining between them. The CDR3: CASSFSEGVQFF. The DNA of the CDR3 is TGCGCCAGCAGCTTCTCCGAGGGAGTCCAGTTCTTC.

This chain uses TRBV19 with TRBJ2-1; 10 bases fit TRBD2. The junction had 16 bases not matched to a gene; V was cut back by 5 bases and J by 12 bases. This CDR3 is built from 16 residues. Germline CDR1 and CDR2: LNHDA and SQIVND (reference sequence). The CDR3 nucleotides read TGTGCCAGTAGTTACGTGGGGCTAGCGGGGGATGTGGTGCAGTTCTTC. Translation: CASSYVGLAGDVVQFF.

This chain links TRBV4-1 with TRBJ2-5; 16 bases are a match to TRBD2. After removal of 4 bases from V and 5 bases from J, the junction contained 10 bases not matched to a gene. Germline CDR1 is MGHRA and CDR2 is YSYEKL. This CDR3 region has 18 residues. The DNA for the CDR3 is TGCGCCAGCAGCCTTACGGGACTAGCGGGAGGGCGGGGGGAGACCCAGTACTTC. Translating it yields CASSLTGLAGGRGETQYF.

The chain combines TRBV7-9 with TRBJ2-7; TRBD2 aligns across 10 bases. J lost 2 bases, V lost 5 bases, and 6 bases had no gene match. This CDR3 region has 15 residues. Per germline, CDR1 SEHNR and CDR2 FQNEAQ (reference sequence). CDR3 region: CASSRLAGLTYEQYF. The DNA of the CDR3 is TGTGCCAGCAGCCGACTAGCGGGTCTAACCTACGAGCAGTACTTC.

This clone was counted between two and nine times. V is TRBV19 and J is TRBJ1-1, with 7 bases lining up with TRBD1. Germline CDR1 and CDR2: LNHDA and SQIVND (reference sequence). Trimming at V came to 3 bases and at J to 1 base, leaving 8 bases not matched to a gene. The CDR3 spans 16 residues. The CDR3 nucleotides read TGTGCCAGTAGTATTGGGAAGGGGGCGGGGAACACTGAAGCTTTCTTT. Its protein is CASSIGKGAGNTEAFF.

J is TRBJ2-1 and V is TRBV6-4; 11 positions agree with TRBD2. The CDR3 has 15 amino acids. V dropped 5 bases and J dropped 4; count of bases not matched to a gene: 4. Germline V gives CDR1 MRHNA, CDR2 SNTAGT. CDR3 in DNA: TGTGCCAGCAGTCGGACTAGCGGGCATTACAATGAGCAGTTCTTC. Its translation: CASSRTSGHYNEQFF.

Only a few counts were recorded for this clone. This chain uses TRBV7-2 with TRBJ2-3, with TRBD2 matching over 11 bases. V was clipped by 2 bases and J by 5 bases; unmatched bases: 6. There are 16 residues in the CDR3. Germline V gives CDR1 SGHTA, CDR2 FQGNSA. CDR3 DNA: TGTGCCAGCAGCTTAACTAGCGGGAGAAATGGAGATACGCAGTATTTT. This encodes CASSLTSGRNGDTQYF.

This clone was found a few times. V and J are TRBV5-6 and TRBJ2-1; D is possibly TRBD2 (6 bases). The germline gives CDR1 SGHDT, CDR2 YYEEEE. Trimming took 4 bases from V and 0 from J, leaving 8 bases between them. The CDR3 has 14 amino acids. CDR3 protein: CASSVGSSYNEQFF. Here the CDR3 DNA reads TGTGCCAGCAGCGTCGGGAGCTCCTACAATGAGCAGTTCTTC.

V is TRBV5-1 and J is TRBJ2-2; 7 nucleotides line up with TRBD1. Germline CDR1 and CDR2: SGHRS and YFSETQ. The trim removed 4 bases at V and 7 bases at J, leaving 7 bases unmatched. The CDR3 contains 14 residues. This chain's CDR3 is CASSPTGVSGELFF. CDR3 nucleotides: TGCGCCAGCAGCCCCACAGGGGTGAGCGGGGAGCTGTTTTTT.

The DNA of the CDR3 is TGCGCCAGCAGCTTGGTGGACACCCGCACAGATACGCAGTATTTT. Amino acids: CASSLVDTRTDTQYF. The chain employs TRBV5-1 and TRBJ2-3, with D possibly matching TRBD1 (5 bases). This CDR3 contains 15 residues. Germline V gives CDR1 SGHRS, CDR2 YFSETQ. The V end was cut by 0 bases, the J end by 1 base, with 9 bases between.

This chain uses TRBV6-6 with TRBJ2-2; the D gene is possibly TRBD1 (6 bases). Deletions cut 6 bases from V and 2 bases from J, with 13 bases between. The CDR3 sequence is 15 residues long. CDR1 and CDR2 from the germline V gene are MNHNY and SVGAGI (reference sequence). CDR3 sequence: CASSDRDTNTGELFF. CDR3 coding DNA: TGTGCCAGCAGCGACCGGGACACCAACACCGGGGAGCTGTTTTTT.

The chain uses TRBV28 and TRBJ2-7; no definite D call. The ends were cut back, 6 bases at V and 0 bases at J, with 12 bases in the middle. Germline CDR1 and CDR2: MDHEN and SYDVKM. The CDR3 sequence is 14 residues long. The CDR3 is CASSARGNSYEQYF. DNA of the CDR3: TGTGCCAGCAGCGCGCGAGGAAACTCCTACGAGCAGTACTTC. Complete variable domain (other parts from reference TRBV28 and TRBJ2-7): DVKVTQSSRYLVKRTGEKVFLECVQDMDHENMFWYRQDPGLGLRLIYFSYDVKMKEKGDIPEGYSVSREKKERFSLILESASTNQTSMYLCASSARGNSYEQYFGPGTRLTVT.

This clone turned up a few times. The V and J genes are TRBV5-1 and TRBJ2-1; TRBD2 might be the D (6 bases). The V end lost 2 bases, the J end lost 10 bases, and 13 bases lay between the germline ends. The CDR3 loop spans 13 amino acids. CDR1 and CDR2 (germline): SGHRS, YFSETQ. The CDR3 sequence: CASSLDPGGEQFF. CDR3 DNA sequence: TGCGCCAGCAGCTTAGACCCCGGAGGGGAGCAGTTCTTC.

This clone was counted between two and nine times. Written as DNA, the CDR3 is TGTGCCAGCAAGAGTCCGACAGAGAACACTGAAGCTTTCTTT. This codes for CASKSPTENTEAFF. This chain uses TRBV27 with TRBJ1-1, with D perhaps matching TRBD1 (5 bases). V was pared by 7 bases and J by 1 base, with 13 bases between. The CDR3 totals 14 residues. CDR1 is MNHEY and CDR2 is SMNVEV in the germline V gene (reference sequence).